Listed here are 9 T cell receptor beta chains from one sample, sequenced in a study of shared clonotypes between healthy human individuals. Profiling relied on immunoSEQ multiplex PCR, and the TCRdb table lists in-frame clones only, not all of them. The sample gives 2 million to 2.5 million clones, 85% to 95% of which show up once; about 0.36% is in the top ten. Material: naive CD4+ T cells from PBMCs. Subset defined: CD45RA+ positively selected. The receptor source for this set is a young man in good health. Some clones in this sample may be carry-over from other donors' samples.

The CDR3 DNA reads TGTGCCAGCAGCTTAGGAGGAATATTCACCGGGGAGCTGTTTTTT. Translation: CASSLGGIFTGELFF. The genes are TRBV7-9 and TRBJ2-2; D uncertain. Looked up from germline, CDR1 is SEHNR and CDR2 is FQNEAQ (reference sequence). Trimming took off 1 base at V and 4 bases at J, with 10 bases between the two ends. The CDR3 spans 15 residues.

The CDR3 region has the DNA TGTGCCATCGGACGGTTACAAGAGACCCAGTACTTC. Its protein product is CAIGRLQETQYF. The J gene is TRBJ2-5, the V gene TRBV6-1; D is unclear. The germline V gene encodes CDR1 MNHNS and CDR2 SASEGT. The CDR3 consists of 12 residues. V was pared by 10 bases and J by 2 bases, with 11 bases between.

The V call is TRBV6-6, the J call TRBJ2-7; 9 bases fit TRBD1. This CDR3 comprises 14 residues. The germline CDR1 and CDR2 sequences are MNHNY and SVGAGI (reference sequence). Trimming removed 6 bases from V and 6 bases from J; junction bases left unmatched: 9. This CDR3 is CASSPGQGGPEQYF. CDR3 sequence (DNA): TGTGCCAGCAGCCCGGGACAGGGAGGTCCCGAGCAGTACTTC.

The rearrangement joins TRBV7-2 to TRBJ1-2; no firm D call. CDR1 is SGHTA, CDR2 FQGNSA, per germline. The V end lost 2 bases, the J end lost 8 bases, and 21 bases lay between the germline ends. CDR3 length equals 16 residues. CDR3 residues: CASSLLGTSQYSGYTF. The CDR3 bases are TGTGCCAGCAGCTTATTAGGTACCTCACAATACAGCGGCTACACCTTC.

V and J are TRBV27 and TRBJ2-1; TRBD1 matches at 7 bases. The length of the CDR3 is 15 residues. V gave up 6 bases and J gave up 0 bases; unmatched junction bases: 5. Germline lookup yields CDR1 MNHEY and CDR2 SMNVEV (reference sequence). The CDR3 loop is CASRNRGVSYNEQFF. CDR3 coding DNA: TGTGCCAGCAGAAACAGGGGAGTCTCCTACAATGAGCAGTTCTTC.

This clone was observed once. The chain combines TRBV4-2 with TRBJ1-1, with a tentative D call TRBD1 (6 bases). V lost 4 bases and J lost 1, with 10 bases in between. CDR3 length: 14 residues. Germline lookup yields CDR1 LGHNA and CDR2 YNFKEQ. The CDR3 loop reads CASSRRTENTEAFF. The CDR3 nucleotides are TGTGCCAGCAGCCGACGGACAGAGAACACTGAAGCTTTCTTT.

The rearrangement links TRBV10-3 to TRBJ2-5; D is perhaps TRBD2 (5 bases). Trimming took 0 bases from V and 5 from J, leaving 10 bases between them. Germline V lookup: CDR1 ENHRY, CDR2 SYGVKD. The CDR3 runs 14 residues. CDR3: CAISESRRWETQYF. CDR3 DNA sequence: TGTGCCATCAGTGAGTCTCGGAGGTGGGAGACCCAGTACTTC.

V and J are TRBV27 and TRBJ2-5; D gene uncertain. The CDR3 is 10 residues long. Germline V gene data show CDR1 as MNHEY and CDR2 as SMNVEV (reference sequence). V shed 7 bases and J shed 1 base, with 1 base lying between them. The CDR3 sequence: CASTQETQYF. The CDR3 DNA reads TGTGCCAGCACCCAAGAGACCCAGTACTTC.

The chain recombines TRBV11-3 with TRBJ1-1, with D maybe TRBD1 (5 bases). Germline V gene lookup returns CDR1 SGHNT and CDR2 YENEEA. CDR3 length: 12 residues. V lost 5 bases, J lost 10 bases, and 14 bases lay in between. CDR3 coding DNA: TGTGCCAGCAGCCGCGGGGGAACGGGAGCTTTCTTT. Its translation is CASSRGGTGAFF.